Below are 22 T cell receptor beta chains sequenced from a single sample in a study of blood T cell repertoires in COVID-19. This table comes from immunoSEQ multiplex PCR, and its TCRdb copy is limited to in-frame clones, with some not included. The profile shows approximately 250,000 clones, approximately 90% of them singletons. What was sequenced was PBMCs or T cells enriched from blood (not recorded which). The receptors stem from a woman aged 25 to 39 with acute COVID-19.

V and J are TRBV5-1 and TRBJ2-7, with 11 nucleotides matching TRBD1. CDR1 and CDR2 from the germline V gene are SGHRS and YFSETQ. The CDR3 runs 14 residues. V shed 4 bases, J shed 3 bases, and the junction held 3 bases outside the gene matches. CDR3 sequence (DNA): TGCGCCAGCAGCCCGGGACAGGGGGACTACGAGCAGTACTTC. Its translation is CASSPGQGDYEQYF.

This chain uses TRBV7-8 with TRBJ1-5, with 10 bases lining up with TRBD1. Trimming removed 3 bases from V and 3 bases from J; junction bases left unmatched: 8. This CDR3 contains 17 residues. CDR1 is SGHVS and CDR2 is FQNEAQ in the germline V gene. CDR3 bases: TGTGCCAGCAGCTTCGGAAGGACAGGGGGGGACAATCAGCCCCAGCATTTT. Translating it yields CASSFGRTGGDNQPQHF.

In DNA, the CDR3 is TGTGCCAGTAACCAGGGAGGATCTGGGGCCAACGTCCTGACTTTC. Protein sequence: CASNQGGSGANVLTF. The rearrangement joins TRBV19 to TRBJ2-6; D is perhaps TRBD2 (6 bases). Trimming stripped 7 bases from V and 1 base from J, with 11 bases between. This CDR3 has 15 amino acids. CDR1 is LNHDA, CDR2 SQIVND, per germline (reference sequence).

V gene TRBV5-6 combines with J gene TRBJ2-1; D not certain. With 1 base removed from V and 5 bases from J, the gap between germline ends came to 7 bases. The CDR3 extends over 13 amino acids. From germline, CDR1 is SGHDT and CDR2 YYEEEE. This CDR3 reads CASSLSANNEQFF. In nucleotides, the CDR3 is TGTGCCAGCAGCTTGTCAGCGAACAATGAGCAGTTCTTC.

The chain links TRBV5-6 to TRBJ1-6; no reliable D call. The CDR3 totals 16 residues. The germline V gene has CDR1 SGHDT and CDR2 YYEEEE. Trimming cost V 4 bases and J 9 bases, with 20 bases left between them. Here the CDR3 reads CASSGWPAGRTSPLHF. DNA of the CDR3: TGTGCCAGCAGCGGCTGGCCGGCGGGCAGGACTTCACCCCTCCACTTT.

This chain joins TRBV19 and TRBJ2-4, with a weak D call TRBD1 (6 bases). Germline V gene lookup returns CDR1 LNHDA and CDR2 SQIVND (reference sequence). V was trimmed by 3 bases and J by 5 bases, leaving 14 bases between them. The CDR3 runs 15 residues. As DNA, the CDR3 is TGTGCCAGTAGTATCAAGCGACAGGAGGAAAACATTCAGTACTTC. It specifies CASSIKRQEENIQYF.

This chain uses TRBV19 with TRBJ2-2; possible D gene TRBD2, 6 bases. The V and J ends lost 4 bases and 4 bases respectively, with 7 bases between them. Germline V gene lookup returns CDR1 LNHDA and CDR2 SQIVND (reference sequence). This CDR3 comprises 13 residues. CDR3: CASSSGVTGELFF. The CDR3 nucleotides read TGTGCCAGTAGTAGCGGGGTCACCGGGGAGCTGTTTTTT.

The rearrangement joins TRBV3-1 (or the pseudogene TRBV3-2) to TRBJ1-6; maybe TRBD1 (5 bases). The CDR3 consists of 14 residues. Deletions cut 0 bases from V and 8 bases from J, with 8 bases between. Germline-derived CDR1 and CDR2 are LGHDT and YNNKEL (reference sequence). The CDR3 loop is CASSQEDTHSPLHF. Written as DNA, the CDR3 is TGTGCCAGCAGCCAAGAGGACACCCATTCACCCCTCCACTTT.

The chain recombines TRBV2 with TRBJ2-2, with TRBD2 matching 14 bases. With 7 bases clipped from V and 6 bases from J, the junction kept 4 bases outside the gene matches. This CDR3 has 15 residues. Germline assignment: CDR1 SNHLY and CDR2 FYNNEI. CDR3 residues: CASKGLAGVAGELFF. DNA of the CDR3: TGTGCCAGCAAGGGACTAGCGGGAGTAGCCGGGGAGCTGTTTTTT.

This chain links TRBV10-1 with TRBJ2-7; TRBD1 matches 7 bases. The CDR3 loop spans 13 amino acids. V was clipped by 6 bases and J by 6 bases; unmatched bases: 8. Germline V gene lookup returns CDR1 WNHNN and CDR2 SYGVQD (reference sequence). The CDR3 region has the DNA TGCGCCAGCAGCGAGACGACAGGGTCCGAGCAGTACTTC. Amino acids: CASSETTGSEQYF.

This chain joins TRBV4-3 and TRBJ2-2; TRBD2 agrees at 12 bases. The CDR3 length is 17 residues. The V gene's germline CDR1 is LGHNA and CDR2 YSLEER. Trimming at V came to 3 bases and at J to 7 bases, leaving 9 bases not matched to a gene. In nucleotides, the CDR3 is TGCGCCAGCAGCCACCCCCCTAGCGGGAGGGAGGACGGGGAGCTGTTTTTT. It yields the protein CASSHPPSGREDGELFF.

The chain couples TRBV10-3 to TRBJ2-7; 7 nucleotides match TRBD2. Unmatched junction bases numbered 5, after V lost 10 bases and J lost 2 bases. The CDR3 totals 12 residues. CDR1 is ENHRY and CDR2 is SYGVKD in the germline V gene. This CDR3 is CATGGGPYEQYF. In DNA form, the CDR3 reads TGTGCCACCGGGGGAGGGCCCTACGAGCAGTACTTC.

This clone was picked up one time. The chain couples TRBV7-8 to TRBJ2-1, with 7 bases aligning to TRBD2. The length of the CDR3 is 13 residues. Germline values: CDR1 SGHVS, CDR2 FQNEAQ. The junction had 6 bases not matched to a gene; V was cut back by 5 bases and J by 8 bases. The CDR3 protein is CASSRSGVHEQFF. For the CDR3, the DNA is TGTGCCAGCAGCCGAAGCGGGGTCCATGAGCAGTTCTTC.

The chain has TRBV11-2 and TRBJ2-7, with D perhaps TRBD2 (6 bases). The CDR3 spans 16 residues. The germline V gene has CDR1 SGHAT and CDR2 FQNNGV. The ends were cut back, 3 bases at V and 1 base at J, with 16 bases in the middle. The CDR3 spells CASSLWSLASSYEQYF. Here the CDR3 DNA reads TGTGCCAGCAGCTTGTGGAGCCTAGCGTCATCCTACGAGCAGTACTTC. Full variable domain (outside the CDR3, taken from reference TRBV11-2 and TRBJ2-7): EAGVAQSPRYKIIEKRQSVAFWCNPISGHATLYWYQQILGQGPKLLIQFQNNGVVDDSQLPKDRFSAERLKGVDSTLKIQPAKLEDSAVYLCASSLWSLASSYEQYFGPGTRLTVT.

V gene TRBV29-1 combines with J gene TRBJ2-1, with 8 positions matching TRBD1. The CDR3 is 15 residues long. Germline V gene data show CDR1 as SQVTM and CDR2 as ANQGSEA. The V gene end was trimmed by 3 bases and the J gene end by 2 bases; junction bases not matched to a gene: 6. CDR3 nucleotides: TGCAGCGTTGAGAGGGGGACAGGCCCCTACAATGAGCAGTTCTTC. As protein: CSVERGTGPYNEQFF.

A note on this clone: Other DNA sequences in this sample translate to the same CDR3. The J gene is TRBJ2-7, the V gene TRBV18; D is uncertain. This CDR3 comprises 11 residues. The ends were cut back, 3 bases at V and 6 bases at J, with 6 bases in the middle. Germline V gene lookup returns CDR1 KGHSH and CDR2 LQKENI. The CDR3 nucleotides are TGTGCCAGCTCACCGTCGGGCGAGCAGTACTTC. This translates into CASSPSGEQYF.

CDR3 sequence reads: CASSRGTGAIGANVLTF. The CDR3 bases are TGTGCCAGTAGTCGCGGGACAGGGGCTATAGGGGCCAACGTCCTGACTTTC. The chain couples TRBV19 to TRBJ2-6; the match to TRBD1 covers 10 bases. Looked up from germline, CDR1 is LNHDA and CDR2 is SQIVND (reference sequence). The CDR3 runs 17 residues. V lost 5 bases and J lost 4; bases outside the gene matches: 8.

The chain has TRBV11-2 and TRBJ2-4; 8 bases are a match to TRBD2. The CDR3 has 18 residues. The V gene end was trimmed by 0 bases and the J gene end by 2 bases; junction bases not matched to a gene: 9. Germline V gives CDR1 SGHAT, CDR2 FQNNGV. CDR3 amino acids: CASSLEVAGRVSKNIQYF. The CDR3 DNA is TGTGCCAGCAGCTTAGAAGTAGCGGGAAGGGTGTCCAAAAACATTCAGTACTTC.

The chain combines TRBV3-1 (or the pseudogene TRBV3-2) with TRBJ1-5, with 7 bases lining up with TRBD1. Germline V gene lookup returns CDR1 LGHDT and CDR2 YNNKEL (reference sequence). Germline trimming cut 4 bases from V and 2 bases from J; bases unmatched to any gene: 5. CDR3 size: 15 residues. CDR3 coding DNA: TGTGCCAGCAGCCCCCGACAGGGTGGCAATCAGCCCCAGCATTTT. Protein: CASSPRQGGNQPQHF.

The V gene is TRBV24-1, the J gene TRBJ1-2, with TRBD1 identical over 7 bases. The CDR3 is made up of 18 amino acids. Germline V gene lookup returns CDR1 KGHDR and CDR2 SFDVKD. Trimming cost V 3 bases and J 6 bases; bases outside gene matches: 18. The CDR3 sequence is CATSDATPTGSFGHGYTF. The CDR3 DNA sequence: TGTGCCACCAGTGATGCCACCCCGACAGGGTCCTTCGGACATGGCTACACCTTC.

In DNA, the CDR3 is TGTGCCAGCACCGGGACTAGCGGATCCGGAGATACGCAGTATTTT. Its translation is CASTGTSGSGDTQYF. The genes are TRBV6-5 and TRBJ2-3, with 11 bases identical to TRBD2. The J segment lost 5 bases and the V segment lost 7 bases, leaving 8 bases of the junction unmatched. This CDR3 region has 15 residues. The germline V gene encodes CDR1 MNHEY and CDR2 SVGAGI.

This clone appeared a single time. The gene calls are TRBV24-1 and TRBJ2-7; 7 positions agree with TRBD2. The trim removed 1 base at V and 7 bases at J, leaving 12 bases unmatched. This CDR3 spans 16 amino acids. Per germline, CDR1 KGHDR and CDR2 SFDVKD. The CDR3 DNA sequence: TGTGCCACCAGTGATTTTTCTGGCGGGAGAGAAGGAGAGCAGTACTTC. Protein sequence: CATSDFSGGREGEQYF.